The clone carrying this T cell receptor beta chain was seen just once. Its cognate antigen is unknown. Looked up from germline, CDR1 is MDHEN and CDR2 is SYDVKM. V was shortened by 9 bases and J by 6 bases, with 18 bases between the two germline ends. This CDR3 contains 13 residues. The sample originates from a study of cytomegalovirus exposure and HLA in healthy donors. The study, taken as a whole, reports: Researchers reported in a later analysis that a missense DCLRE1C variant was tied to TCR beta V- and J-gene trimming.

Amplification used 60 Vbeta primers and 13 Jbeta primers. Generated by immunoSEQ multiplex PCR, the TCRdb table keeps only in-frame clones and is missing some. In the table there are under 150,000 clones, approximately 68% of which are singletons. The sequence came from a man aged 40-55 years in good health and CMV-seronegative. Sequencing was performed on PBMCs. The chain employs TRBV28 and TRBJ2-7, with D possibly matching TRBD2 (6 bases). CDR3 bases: TGTGCCAGTTATTCCGGGACTCCCCTCGAGCAGTACTTC. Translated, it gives CASYSGTPLEQYF.